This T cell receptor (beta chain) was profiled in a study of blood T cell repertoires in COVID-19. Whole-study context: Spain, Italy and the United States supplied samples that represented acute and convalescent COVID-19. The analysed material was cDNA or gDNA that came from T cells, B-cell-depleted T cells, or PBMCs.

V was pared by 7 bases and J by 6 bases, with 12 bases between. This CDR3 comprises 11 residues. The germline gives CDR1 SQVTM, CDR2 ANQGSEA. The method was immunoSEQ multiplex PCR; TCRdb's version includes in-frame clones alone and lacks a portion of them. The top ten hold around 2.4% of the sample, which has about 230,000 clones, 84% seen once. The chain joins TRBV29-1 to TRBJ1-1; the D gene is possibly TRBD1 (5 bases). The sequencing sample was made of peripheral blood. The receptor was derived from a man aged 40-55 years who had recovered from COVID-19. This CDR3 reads CSANGGAEAFF. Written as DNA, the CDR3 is TGCAGCGCTAATGGGGGGGCTGAAGCTTTCTTT.